The rows below give T cell receptor beta chains drawn from one sample of a study of response to subunit inactivated influenza vaccine. TCRdb reprocessed the RT-PCR reads with MiXCR, giving one entry per CDR3 protein. The data contain about 520,000 distinct CDR3 sequences, roughly 7.6% of them singletons. The starting material was PBMCs from blood, obtained about 24 months after vaccination. The receptors stem from a man between 50 and 70 years old who received an inactivated influenza vaccine. Both conserved end residues are part of each CDR3. D genes are given only for firm matches. The size of a clone is reported for some rows only, either as once, few or many, or as a class for expanded clones.

cdr3_nt | cdr3_aa | j_call | d_call | clone_size | v_call
TGTGCCAGCAGCCGATCCGGGACAAATAGCAATCAGCCCCAGCATTTT | CASSRSGTNSNQPQHF | TRBJ1-5 | - | few | TRBV3-1
TGTGCCAGCAGCTTCGGGTCCGGGGCAGGTCTTTACGATCAGCCCCAGCATTTT | CASSFGSGAGLYDQPQHF | TRBJ1-5 | - | few | TRBV11-1
TGTGCCAGCAGTTTCGGACAGTTGGGCACTGAAGCTTTCTTT | CASSFGQLGTEAFF | TRBJ1-1 | - | many | TRBV12-3/TRBV12-4
TGTGCCAGCACACGGACAGAGGCCACAGATACGCAGTATTTT | CASTRTEATDTQYF | TRBJ2-3 | - | - | TRBV7-2
TGCAGTGGAGGGGGGGCCTACGAGCAGTACTTC | CSGGGAYEQYF | TRBJ2-7 | - | many | TRBV20-1
TGCAGTGCTAGAGGGGCCCTAGCGGGGGCCCCAGGGACCCAGTACTTC | CSARGALAGAPGTQYF | TRBJ2-5 | TRBD2 | few | TRBV20-1
TGTGCCAGCAGTTACGTGTCTAGCGGGTACAATGAGCAGTTCTTC | CASSYVSSGYNEQFF | TRBJ2-1 | TRBD2 | few | TRBV6-2/TRBV6-3
TGCAGCGTCCAGGGACTTACTGGCTACACCTTC | CSVQGLTGYTF | TRBJ1-2 | - | many | TRBV29-1
TGTGCCAGCAGCCAAGGGGTCAGGGACCACACCATATATTTT | CASSQGVRDHTIYF | TRBJ1-3 | - | few | TRBV3-1
TGTGCCAGCAAGAATGGACAGGGGAGTCAAGCTTTCTTT | CASKNGQGSQAFF | TRBJ1-1 | TRBD1 | - | TRBV28
TGCAGTGCTAAGGGACTAGCGGCCCTCGGGCAGTACTTC | CSAKGLAALGQYF | TRBJ2-7 | TRBD2 | few | TRBV20-1
TGTGCCACCAGCAGAGCCCCCGGGACGGACACAGATACGCAGTATTTT | CATSRAPGTDTDTQYF | TRBJ2-3 | - | few | TRBV15
TGTGCCATCAGTGAGGGTGGCGACGCGAGCACCGGGGAGCTGTTTTTT | CAISEGGDASTGELFF | TRBJ2-2 | - | few | TRBV10-3
TGTGCCAGCAGCCAAGATCTAGGGTCTAGCAATCAGCCCCAGCATTTT | CASSQDLGSSNQPQHF | TRBJ1-5 | - | - | TRBV3-1
TGTGCCAGCAGCTTAGTACCGGGACAGGGAACTGGAAACACCATATATTTT | CASSLVPGQGTGNTIYF | TRBJ1-3 | TRBD1 | - | TRBV11-2
TGTGCCAGCAGCTACGAACAGGGTTACTACGAGCAGTACTTC | CASSYEQGYYEQYF | TRBJ2-7 | - | - | TRBV5-6
TGTGCCAGCTCACCACCGGGGAGCCAAGATACGCAGTATTTT | CASSPPGSQDTQYF | TRBJ2-3 | - | - | TRBV18
TGTGCCAGCAGCCACAATCAAGAGACCCAGTACTTC | CASSHNQETQYF | TRBJ2-5 | - | - | TRBV3-1
TGTGCCTGGAGTGTAGCGGGCTACACTGAAGCTTTCTTT | CAWSVAGYTEAFF | TRBJ1-1 | - | - | TRBV30
TGTGCCAGCAGCCCGACTGTTGGGTACAGTACCTACGAGCAGTACTTC | CASSPTVGYSTYEQYF | TRBJ2-7 | - | few | TRBV28
TGTGCCAGCAGCCGAGGATCGGGACGGAATTACAATGAGCAGTTCTTC | CASSRGSGRNYNEQFF | TRBJ2-1 | - | many | TRBV5-5
TGCGCCAGCAGCTTGGAGCAGGGGTTGTATGAGACCCAGTACTTC | CASSLEQGLYETQYF | TRBJ2-5 | - | few | TRBV5-1
TGTGCCATCACCGCGGGGCGGGGCACAGATACGCAGTATTTT | CAITAGRGTDTQYF | TRBJ2-3 | - | few | TRBV10-3
TGCAGCGTTAGGGGACTGCTCTACGAGCAGTACTTC | CSVRGLLYEQYF | TRBJ2-7 | - | few | TRBV29-1
TGTGCCACCTCCCGTTCAGGGCAGGGGGCTCGGACAGATACGCAGTATTTT | CATSRSGQGARTDTQYF | TRBJ2-3 | TRBD1 | - | TRBV3-1
TGTGCCAGCAGCCAAGACGAGCCCTACTATGGCTACACCTTC | CASSQDEPYYGYTF | TRBJ1-2 | - | - | TRBV3-1
TGTGCCGCGGGCTCCTATAATTCACCCCTCCACTTT | CAAGSYNSPLHF | TRBJ1-6 | - | few | TRBV12-3/TRBV12-4
TGCGCCAGCAGCCTAACAGGGGGCAACTACGAGCAGTACTTC | CASSLTGGNYEQYF | TRBJ2-7 | TRBD1 | many | TRBV4-1
TGTGCCAGCAGTTACCACTACGAGCAGTACTTC | CASSYHYEQYF | TRBJ2-7 | - | many | TRBV6-5
TGCAGTGCTAGGGGGGGGTACTTAAATCGAGTCAATGAGCAGTTCTTC | CSARGGYLNRVNEQFF | TRBJ2-1 | TRBD2 | many | TRBV20-1
TGTGCCAGTAGTATGCGGGGAATTGCAGATACGCAGTATTTT | CASSMRGIADTQYF | TRBJ2-3 | - | few | TRBV19
TGTGCCAGCAGCCCCCAATACAATGAGCAGTTCTTC | CASSPQYNEQFF | TRBJ2-1 | - | many | TRBV7-9
TGTGCCAGCAGCCCACTTACAGGGATTGGGTACAATGAGCAGTTCTTC | CASSPLTGIGYNEQFF | TRBJ2-1 | - | - | TRBV7-2
TGTGCCACACGATCGGGGCTTCACACAGATACGCAGTATTTT | CATRSGLHTDTQYF | TRBJ2-3 | - | many | TRBV11-1
TGTGCCAGCAGCCAGACAGGGCCCCGGGGCGAGCAGTACTTC | CASSQTGPRGEQYF | TRBJ2-7 | TRBD1 | many | TRBV11-2
TGTGCCAGCAGCCCAGGAGACAGCTCCATCATGGGAAAACTGTTTTTT | CASSPGDSSIMGKLFF | TRBJ1-4 | - | - | TRBV3-1
TGCAGTGCTAGAAGTACGGGGACCGGGGAGCTGTTTTTT | CSARSTGTGELFF | TRBJ2-2 | - | few | TRBV20-1
TGCAGTGCTAGAGATCCGGCCAGGGACAGCAATCAGCCCCAGCATTTT | CSARDPARDSNQPQHF | TRBJ1-5 | - | few | TRBV20-1
TGTGCCAGCAGACAGGGTGGGGGGCCCCAGCATTTT | CASRQGGGPQHF | TRBJ1-5 | - | - | TRBV2
TGTGCCACCAGTGATTTCTCAATTAGCGGGACCCAAGAGACCCAGTACTTC | CATSDFSISGTQETQYF | TRBJ2-5 | TRBD2 | - | TRBV24-1
TGTGCCAGCAGCCCTAGGACTAGCGGGATCACGGGAGAGACCCAGTACTTC | CASSPRTSGITGETQYF | TRBJ2-5 | TRBD2 | - | TRBV7-9
TGCAGTGCTCTAGACAGGGGGGACGAGCAGTACTTC | CSALDRGDEQYF | TRBJ2-7 | TRBD1 | - | TRBV20-1
TGTGCCAGCAGCCAAGATCACGGAGGGGTTACCCAGTACTTC | CASSQDHGGVTQYF | TRBJ2-5 | - | many | TRBV3-1
TGTGCCAGCAGCGCGATTGGGCAGAGAGAAGGAAACACCATATATTTT | CASSAIGQREGNTIYF | TRBJ1-3 | - | - | TRBV7-6
TGCGCCAGCAGACCTGGACAGGCCCCCTCTGGAAACACCGTATATTTT | CASRPGQAPSGNTVYF | TRBJ1-3 | TRBD1 | - | TRBV5-1
TGCAGTGCCCGAGGCAGGGGAAGCGGTGAGACCCAGTACTTC | CSARGRGSGETQYF | TRBJ2-5 | - | few | TRBV20-1
TGTGCCAGCAGCGTAGGAAGGGCGACATGGGTGGGAGAGACCCAGTACTTC | CASSVGRATWVGETQYF | TRBJ2-5 | - | - | TRBV9
TGTGCCAGCAGTTACCCTACTGGCACTGAAGCTTTCTTT | CASSYPTGTEAFF | TRBJ1-1 | - | - | TRBV6-5
TGTGCCAGCAGAAAGACTAGCGGAGGCGGCGAGCAGTACTTC | CASRKTSGGGEQYF | TRBJ2-7 | TRBD2 | few | TRBV12-3/TRBV12-4
TGTGCCAGCAGTTACGACGGCTCGAGGCAGAACTATGGCTACACCTTC | CASSYDGSRQNYGYTF | TRBJ1-2 | - | few | TRBV6-2/TRBV6-3